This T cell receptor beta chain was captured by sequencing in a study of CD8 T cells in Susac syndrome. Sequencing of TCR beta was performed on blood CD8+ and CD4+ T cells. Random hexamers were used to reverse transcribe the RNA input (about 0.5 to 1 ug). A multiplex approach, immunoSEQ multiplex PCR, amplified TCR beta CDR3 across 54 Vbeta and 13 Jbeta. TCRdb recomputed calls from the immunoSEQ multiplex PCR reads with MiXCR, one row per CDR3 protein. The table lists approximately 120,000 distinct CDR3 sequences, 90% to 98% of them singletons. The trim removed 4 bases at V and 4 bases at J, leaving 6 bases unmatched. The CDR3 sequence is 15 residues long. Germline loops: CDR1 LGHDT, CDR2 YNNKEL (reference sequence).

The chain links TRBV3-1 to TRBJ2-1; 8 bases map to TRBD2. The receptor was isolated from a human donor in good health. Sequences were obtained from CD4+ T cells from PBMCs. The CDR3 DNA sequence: TGTGCCAGCAGCCCCGTATTAGCGGGGTACAATGAGCAGTTCTTC. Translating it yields CASSPVLAGYNEQFF.